This TCR beta chain was recorded in a study of tumor-infiltrating lymphocytes in oesophageal squamous cell carcinoma. This CDR3 has 14 residues. Germline CDR1 and CDR2: SNHLY and FYNNEI. Worth noting for this clonotype: Just one base apart from a much larger clone, this may be a read error.

TCRdb re-called the PCR reads with MiXCR, one entry per CDR3 protein. The sample has 23,000 or so distinct CDR3 sequences, more than 35% seen once. The genes are TRBV2 and TRBJ2-1; 7 positions agree with TRBD2. The last part of the DNA fits TRBJ2-7 better; the J call may be wrong. Sequencing was performed on esophageal tumor tissue. The TCR originated in a male donor with esophageal squamous cell carcinoma. The CDR3 coding sequence is TGTGCCAGCAGTGAATCTTCGCTAGCGGATGAGCAGTACTTC. This translates into CASSESSLADEQYF.